This T cell receptor (beta chain) was sequenced during a study of monozygotic twins with cystic fibrosis. Across the whole study: Approximately 3 micrograms of fragmented DNA underwent about 16 PCR cycles for library preparation. General study results and limits: Low clonality (median around 0.0095) suggested a mostly naive repertoire. Unrelated CF individuals shared fewer identical clonotypes than monozygotic CF twins. In 13 of 16 pairs, V gene usage was closest to the co-twin's.

Deletions cut 5 bases from V and 5 bases from J, with 10 bases between. The germline V gene encodes CDR1 LNHDA and CDR2 SQIVND (reference sequence). CDR3 size: 13 residues. Data came from immunoSEQ multiplex PCR; TCRdb stores just in-frame clones and leaves some out. The sample yields under 20,000 clones, around 97% seen once. A single count supports this clone. The antigen is unknown. J is TRBJ1-5 and V is TRBV19; maybe TRBD1 (5 bases). Sequenced input: blood. The TCR comes from a woman in her twenties or thirties with cystic fibrosis. CDR3 in amino acids: CASSLDNYQPQHF. CDR3 in DNA: TGTGCCAGTAGTTTGGACAACTATCAGCCCCAGCATTTT.